This is a list of T cell receptor beta chains from one sample in a study of control samples from healthy donors and cancer patients. The table came from immunoSEQ multiplex PCR; TCRdb's copy has only in-frame clones and leaves some out. The sample lists some 100,000 clones; approximately 80% were seen once. Sequenced: blood. Receptors originate from a woman aged 25 to 39 in good health. Both conserved end residues are part of each CDR3. D genes are given only for firm matches. Where a row states a size, it is once, few, many or the class of an expanded clone; other rows omit it.

clone_size: -; j_call: TRBJ2-3; v_call: TRBV19; d_call: TRBD1; cdr3_nt: TGTGCCAGTAGTATAGGGACAGGGGCGGCAGATACGCAGTATTTT; cdr3_aa: CASSIGTGAADTQYF
clone_size: -; j_call: TRBJ2-5; v_call: TRBV7-8; d_call: -; cdr3_nt: TGTGCCAGCAGCCACAATTCGGGTGGGGGAGAGACCCAGTACTTC; cdr3_aa: CASSHNSGGGETQYF
clone_size: -; j_call: TRBJ2-1; v_call: TRBV10-3; d_call: -; cdr3_nt: TGTGCCATCAGTGCGCTCGGGGCCCCCTACAATGAGCAGTTCTTC; cdr3_aa: CAISALGAPYNEQFF
clone_size: -; j_call: TRBJ2-7; v_call: TRBV9; d_call: -; cdr3_nt: TGTGCCAGCAGCGTAGCCCTTGGGGGCGAGCAGTACTTC; cdr3_aa: CASSVALGGEQYF
clone_size: -; j_call: TRBJ1-5; v_call: TRBV15; d_call: -; cdr3_nt: TGTGCCACCAGCAGAGATCCAGCCGATCAGCCCCAGCATTTT; cdr3_aa: CATSRDPADQPQHF
clone_size: -; j_call: TRBJ2-3; v_call: TRBV23-1; d_call: -; cdr3_nt: TGCGCCAGCACCTCAATTGGTGATACGCAGTATTTT; cdr3_aa: CASTSIGDTQYF
clone_size: once; j_call: TRBJ1-1; v_call: TRBV7-2; d_call: -; cdr3_nt: TGTGCCAGCAGCTTTCGGGACACCACTGAAGCTTTCTTT; cdr3_aa: CASSFRDTTEAFF
clone_size: -; j_call: TRBJ1-5; v_call: TRBV3-1/TRBV3-2; d_call: -; cdr3_nt: TGTGCCAGCAGCCAAGGGCAGGGTGGGCAGCCCCAGCATTTT; cdr3_aa: CASSQGQGGQPQHF
clone_size: -; j_call: TRBJ1-3; v_call: TRBV5-6; d_call: -; cdr3_nt: TGTGCCAGCAGCTCTCCCGGGACATTCTTTGGAAACACCATATATTTT; cdr3_aa: CASSSPGTFFGNTIYF
clone_size: few; j_call: TRBJ1-1; v_call: TRBV10-1; d_call: -; cdr3_nt: TGCGCCAGCAGCCCAAGGGGAAATACTGAAGCTTTCTTT; cdr3_aa: CASSPRGNTEAFF
clone_size: -; j_call: TRBJ2-7; v_call: TRBV29-1; d_call: -; cdr3_nt: TGCAGCGTTCGGACAGACCTCTCTGAGCAGTACTTC; cdr3_aa: CSVRTDLSEQYF
clone_size: -; j_call: TRBJ1-5; v_call: TRBV6-5; d_call: TRBD1; cdr3_nt: TGTGCCACAGGACAGGGGAATCAGCCCCAGCATTTT; cdr3_aa: CATGQGNQPQHF